Listed below are T cell receptor beta chains from one sample, sequenced in a study of blood T cell repertoires in COVID-19. The repertoire was sequenced with immunoSEQ multiplex PCR; TCRdb's copy has only in-frame clones and lacks some. The sample consists of roughly 340,000 clones, around 89% of them appearing once. Material: peripheral blood. Receptor source: a woman aged 25 to 45 with COVID-19, enrolled during active disease. CDR3s include the opening cysteine and the closing phenylalanine or tryptophan. The D gene is left open where the match is weak. For some rows the clone size is stated as once, few or many, or as a class when expanded; others skip it.

TRBJ2-3 TRBD1 TRBV7-9 . TGTGCCAGCAGCTGGACAGGCAGCACAGATACGCAGTATTTT CASSWTGSTDTQYF
TRBJ1-6 . TRBV27 . TGTGCCAGCAGTCCCGGGCCCCAGGGCTCACCCCTCCACTTT CASSPGPQGSPLHF
TRBJ1-2 TRBD1 TRBV19 . TGTGCCAGTAGTATCCCGACAGGGAATGGCTACACCTTC CASSIPTGNGYTF
TRBJ1-1 . TRBV5-1 . TGCGCCAGCAGAGGATCAGGGCTGCACACTGAAGCTTTCTTT CASRGSGLHTEAFF
TRBJ2-1 TRBD2 TRBV10-1 . TGCGCCAGCAGTGTAGCGGGAGTAAGCAATGAGCAGTTCTTC CASSVAGVSNEQFF
TRBJ2-5 . TRBV11-2 . TGTGCCAGCAGCTTAGATCGTCACGGTCAAGAGACCCAGTACTTC CASSLDRHGQETQYF
TRBJ1-2 . TRBV4-3 . TGCGCCAGCAGCCAAGATTATCAGGGAATCTATGGCTACACCTTC CASSQDYQGIYGYTF
TRBJ2-2 . TRBV9 . TGTGCCAGCAGCCCCCCACAGGGGAACACCGGGGAGCTGTTTTTT CASSPPQGNTGELFF
TRBJ1-2 TRBD1 TRBV4-3 . TGCGCCAGCAGCCAAGGGGACAGGGGGTTCTATGGCTACACCTTC CASSQGDRGFYGYTF
TRBJ1-2 TRBD1 TRBV10-2 . TGCGCCAGCAGGGACGGACAGGGGCGGGGCTATGGCTACACCTTC CASRDGQGRGYGYTF
TRBJ1-2 TRBD1 TRBV9 . TGTGCCAGCAGCGCTCCTGGCGGGACAGAGAAATATGGCTACACCTTC CASSAPGGTEKYGYTF
TRBJ1-5 . TRBV6-4 . TGTGCCAGCAGTGACTCCGCCGGTGGCAATCAGCCCCAGCATTTT CASSDSAGGNQPQHF
TRBJ2-3 . TRBV7-9 few TGTGCCAGCAGCTTAGCGGAGCGGGTCACAGATACGCAGTATTTT CASSLAERVTDTQYF